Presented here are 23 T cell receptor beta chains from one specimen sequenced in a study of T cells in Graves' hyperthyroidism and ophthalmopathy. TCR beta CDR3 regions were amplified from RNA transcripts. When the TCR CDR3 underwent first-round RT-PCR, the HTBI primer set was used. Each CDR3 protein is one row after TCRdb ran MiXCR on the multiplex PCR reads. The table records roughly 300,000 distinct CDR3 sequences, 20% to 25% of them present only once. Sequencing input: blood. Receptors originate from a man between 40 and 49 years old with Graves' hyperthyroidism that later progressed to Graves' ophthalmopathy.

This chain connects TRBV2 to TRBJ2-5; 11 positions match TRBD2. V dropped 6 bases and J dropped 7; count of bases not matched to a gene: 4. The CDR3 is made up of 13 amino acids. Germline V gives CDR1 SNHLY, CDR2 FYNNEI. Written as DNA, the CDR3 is TGTGCCAGCAGACCGGGGACTAGCGGGACCCAGTACTTC. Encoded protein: CASRPGTSGTQYF. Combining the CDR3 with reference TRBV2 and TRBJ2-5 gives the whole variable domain EPEVTQTPSHQVTQMGQEVILRCVPISNHLYFYWYRQILGQKVEFLVSFYNNEISEKSEIFDDQFSVERPDGSNFTLKIRSTKLEDSAMYFCASRPGTSGTQYFGPGTRLLVL.

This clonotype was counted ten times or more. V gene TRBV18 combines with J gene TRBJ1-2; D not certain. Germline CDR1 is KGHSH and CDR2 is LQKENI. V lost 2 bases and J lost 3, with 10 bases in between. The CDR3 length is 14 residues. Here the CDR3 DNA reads TGTGCCAGCTCACCAGAAGACGGCTACTATGGCTACACCTTC. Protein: CASSPEDGYYGYTF.

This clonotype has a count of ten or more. The CDR3 nucleotides are TGTGCCAGCAGCGTAGCCCCCCAAGAGACCCAGTACTTC. It encodes CASSVAPQETQYF. The gene calls are TRBV9 and TRBJ2-5, with no clear D. The germline gives CDR1 SGDLS, CDR2 YYNGEE. The CDR3 has 13 amino acids. V lost 0 bases, J lost 1 base, and 4 bases lay in between.

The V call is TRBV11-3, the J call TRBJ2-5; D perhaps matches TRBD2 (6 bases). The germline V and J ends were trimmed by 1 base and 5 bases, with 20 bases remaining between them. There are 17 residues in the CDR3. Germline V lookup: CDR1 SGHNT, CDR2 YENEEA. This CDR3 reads CASSLGSLTGESETQYF. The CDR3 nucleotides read TGTGCCAGCAGCTTAGGTTCCCTAACGGGGGAATCGGAGACCCAGTACTTC.

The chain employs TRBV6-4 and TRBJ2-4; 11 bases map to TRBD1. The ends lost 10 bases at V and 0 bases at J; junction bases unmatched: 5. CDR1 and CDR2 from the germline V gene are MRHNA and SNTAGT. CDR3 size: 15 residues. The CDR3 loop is CATRDRGVAKNIQYF. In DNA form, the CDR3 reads TGTGCCACCCGGGACAGGGGGGTAGCCAAAAACATTCAGTACTTC.

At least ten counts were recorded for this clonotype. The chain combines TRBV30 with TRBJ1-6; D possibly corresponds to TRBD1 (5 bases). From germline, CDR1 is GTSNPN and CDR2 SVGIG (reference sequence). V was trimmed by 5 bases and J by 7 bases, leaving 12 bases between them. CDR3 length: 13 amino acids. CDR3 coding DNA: TGTGCCTGGTGGACAACCCGCAATTCACCCCTCCACTTT. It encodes CAWWTTRNSPLHF.

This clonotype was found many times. The CDR3 loop is CASSSLYRVLSGDIGTGELFF. CDR3 in DNA: TGTGCCAGCAGCTCACTCTACCGGGTCTTATCAGGGGATATTGGCACCGGGGAGCTGTTTTTT. V and J are TRBV7-1 and TRBJ2-2, with D perhaps TRBD1 (6 bases). TRBV7-1 is flagged as an ORF with uncertain function. This CDR3 has 21 residues. Trimming cost V 2 bases and J 4 bases, with 29 bases left between them.

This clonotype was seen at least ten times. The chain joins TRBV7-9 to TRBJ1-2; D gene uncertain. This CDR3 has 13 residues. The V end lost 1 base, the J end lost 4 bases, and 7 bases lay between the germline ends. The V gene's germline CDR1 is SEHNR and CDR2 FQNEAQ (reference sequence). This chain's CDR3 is CASSLVTTYGYTF. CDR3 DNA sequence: TGTGCCAGCAGCTTAGTAACGACCTATGGCTACACCTTC.

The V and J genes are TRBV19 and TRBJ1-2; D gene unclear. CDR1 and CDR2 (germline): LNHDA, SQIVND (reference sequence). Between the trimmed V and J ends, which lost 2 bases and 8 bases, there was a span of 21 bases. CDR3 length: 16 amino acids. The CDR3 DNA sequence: TGTGCCAGTAGTATAAAGCCCGTGGGCCCTGATTGGGGCTACACCTTC. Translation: CASSIKPVGPDWGYTF.

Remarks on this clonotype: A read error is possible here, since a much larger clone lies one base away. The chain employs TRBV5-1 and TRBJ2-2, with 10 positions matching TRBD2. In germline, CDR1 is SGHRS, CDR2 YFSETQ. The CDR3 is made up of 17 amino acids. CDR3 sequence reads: CASSYSSSGSVSGKLFF. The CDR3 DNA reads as TGCGCCAGCAGCTATTCTTCTAGCGGGAGTGTTTCCGGGAAGCTGTTTTTT.

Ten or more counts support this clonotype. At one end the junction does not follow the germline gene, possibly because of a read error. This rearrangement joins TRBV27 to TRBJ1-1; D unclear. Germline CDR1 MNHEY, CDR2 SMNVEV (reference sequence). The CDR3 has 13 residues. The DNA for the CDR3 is TGTGCCAGCAGTTTAAAAGGGAACACCGAAGCTTTCTTT. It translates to CASSLKGNTEAFF.

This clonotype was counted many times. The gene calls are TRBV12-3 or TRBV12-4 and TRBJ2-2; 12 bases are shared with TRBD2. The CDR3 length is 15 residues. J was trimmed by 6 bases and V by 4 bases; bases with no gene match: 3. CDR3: CASSWGLAGSGELFF. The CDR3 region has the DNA TGTGCCAGCAGTTGGGGACTAGCGGGTTCCGGGGAGCTGTTTTTT.

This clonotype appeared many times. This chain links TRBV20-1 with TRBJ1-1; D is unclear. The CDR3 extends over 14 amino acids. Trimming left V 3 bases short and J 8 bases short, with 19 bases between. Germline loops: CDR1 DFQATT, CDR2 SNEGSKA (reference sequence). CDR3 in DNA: TGCAGTGCTAGCCCCCCGTCTCCCGTGTGGGAAGCTTTCTTT. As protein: CSASPPSPVWEAFF.

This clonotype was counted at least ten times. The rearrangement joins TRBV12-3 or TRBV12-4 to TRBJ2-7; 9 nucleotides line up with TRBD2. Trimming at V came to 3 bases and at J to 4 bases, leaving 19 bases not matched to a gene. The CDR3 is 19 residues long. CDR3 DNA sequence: TGTGCCAGCAGTTTTGGTCCCCCCGGGCTAGCGGGAAACTGGTACGAGCAGTACTTC. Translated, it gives CASSFGPPGLAGNWYEQYF.

CDR3 in DNA: TGTGCCAGCAGTTACTCACCGATGGACCGGGACTACGAGCAGTACTTC. It codes for CASSYSPMDRDYEQYF. The V call is TRBV6-2 or TRBV6-3, the J call TRBJ2-7, with D perhaps matching TRBD2 (5 bases). Germline-derived CDR1 and CDR2 are MNHEY and SVGEGT. This CDR3 spans 16 amino acids. V was cut by 0 bases and J by 3 bases, with 15 bases left in between.

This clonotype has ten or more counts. CDR3 coding DNA: TGTGCCACCCAGACAGGGAACACTGAAGCTTTCTTT. Protein sequence: CATQTGNTEAFF. The rearrangement joins TRBV3-1 to TRBJ1-1, with D possibly TRBD1 on 6 matching bases. Trimming took 10 bases from V and 1 from J, leaving 10 bases between them. Looked up from germline, CDR1 is LGHDT and CDR2 is YNNKEL (reference sequence). The CDR3 covers 12 residues.

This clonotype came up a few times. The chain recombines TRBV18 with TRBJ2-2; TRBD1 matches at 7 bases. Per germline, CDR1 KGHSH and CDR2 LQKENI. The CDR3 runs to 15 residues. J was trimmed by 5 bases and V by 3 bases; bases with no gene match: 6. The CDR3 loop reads CASSPRQGGTGELFF. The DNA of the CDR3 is TGTGCCAGCTCACCGAGACAGGGTGGGACCGGGGAGCTGTTTTTT.

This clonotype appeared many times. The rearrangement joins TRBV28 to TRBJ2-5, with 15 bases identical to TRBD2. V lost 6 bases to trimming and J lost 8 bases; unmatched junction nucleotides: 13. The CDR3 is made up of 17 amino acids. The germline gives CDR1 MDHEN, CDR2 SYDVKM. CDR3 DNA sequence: TGTGCCAGCAGGCCAACTGGACTAGCGGGAGGGGATAATACCCAGTACTTC. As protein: CASRPTGLAGGDNTQYF. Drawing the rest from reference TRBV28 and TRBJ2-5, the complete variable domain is DVKVTQSSRYLVKRTGEKVFLECVQDMDHENMFWYRQDPGLGLRLIYFSYDVKMKEKGDIPEGYSVSREKKERFSLILESASTNQTSMYLCASRPTGLAGGDNTQYFGPGTRLLVL.

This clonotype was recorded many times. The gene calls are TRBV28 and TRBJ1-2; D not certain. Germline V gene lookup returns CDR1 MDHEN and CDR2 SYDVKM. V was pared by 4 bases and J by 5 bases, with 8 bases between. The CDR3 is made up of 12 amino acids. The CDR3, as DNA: TGTGCCAGCAGTTCCTCGATATATGGCTACACCTTC. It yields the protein CASSSSIYGYTF.

CDR3 loop: CASSWPSVKAFF. The CDR3 DNA is TGCGCCAGCAGCTGGCCCTCGGTTAAAGCTTTCTTT. This chain uses TRBV4-1 with TRBJ1-1; no firm D call. Trimming left V 5 bases short and J 9 bases short, with 13 bases between. This CDR3 has 12 amino acids. The V gene's germline CDR1 is MGHRA and CDR2 YSYEKL.

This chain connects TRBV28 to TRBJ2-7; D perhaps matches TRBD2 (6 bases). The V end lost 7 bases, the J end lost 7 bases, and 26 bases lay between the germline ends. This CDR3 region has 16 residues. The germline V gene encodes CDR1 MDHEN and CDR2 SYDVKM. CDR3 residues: CASTPRAGYRVWEQYF. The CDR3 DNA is TGTGCCAGCACCCCTAGGGCGGGGTATAGGGTCTGGGAGCAGTACTTC.

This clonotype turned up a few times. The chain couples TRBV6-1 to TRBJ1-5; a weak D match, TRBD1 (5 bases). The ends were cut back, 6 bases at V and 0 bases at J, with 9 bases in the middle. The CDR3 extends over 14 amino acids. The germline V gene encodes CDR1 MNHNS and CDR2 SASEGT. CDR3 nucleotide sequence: TGTGCCAGCAGCCGGACATATAGCAATCAGCCCCAGCATTTT. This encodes CASSRTYSNQPQHF.

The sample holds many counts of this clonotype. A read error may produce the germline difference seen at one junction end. The DNA of the CDR3 is TGTGCTAGCAGCTTAGACTGGGGCAATGAGCAGTTCTTC. The encoded protein is CASSLDWGNEQFF. The V call is TRBV7-7, the J call TRBJ2-1, with D hard to call. Germline assignment: CDR1 SSHAT and CDR2 FNYEAQ (reference sequence). This CDR3 contains 13 residues.